Listed below are T cell receptor beta chains from one sample, sequenced in a study of identical twins. TCRdb reanalysed the 5' RACE reads using MiXCR and keeps one entry per CDR3 protein. In the table there are 200,000 to 250,000 distinct CDR3 sequences, 6.5% to 8.5% of which are singletons. The sample was also reused in another study, on yellow fever vaccine responses in identical twins.

The sample comprised memory (CD45RO+) T cells sorted from blood. These receptor sequences come from a woman younger than 30 in good health. CDR3s include the opening cysteine and the closing phenylalanine or tryptophan. Each record gives: J gene, V gene, D gene, clone size, CDR3 protein, CDR3 DNA. A D gene is named only where the DNA matches it firmly. The listing skips clone size in some rows; elsewhere it reads once, few, many or a size class.

j_call: TRBJ2-7
v_call: TRBV20-1
d_call: -
clone_size: many
cdr3_aa: CSAKDWTPTYEQYF
cdr3_nt: TGCAGTGCTAAAGATTGGACTCCCACCTACGAGCAGTACTTC

j_call: TRBJ2-7
v_call: TRBV6-1
d_call: TRBD1
clone_size: few
cdr3_aa: CASSLQGAGYEQYF
cdr3_nt: TGTGCCAGCTCCTTACAGGGGGCGGGATACGAGCAGTACTTC

j_call: TRBJ2-2
v_call: TRBV12-3/TRBV12-4
d_call: TRBD2
clone_size: many
cdr3_aa: CASSFGSGGARTGELFF
cdr3_nt: TGTGCCAGCAGTTTCGGCAGCGGGGGGGCGCGAACCGGGGAGCTGTTTTTT

j_call: TRBJ2-3
v_call: TRBV5-6
d_call: TRBD2
clone_size: few
cdr3_aa: CASSLDVAGGPDTQYF
cdr3_nt: TGTGCCAGCAGCTTGGATGTAGCGGGAGGGCCAGATACGCAGTATTTT

j_call: TRBJ2-5
v_call: TRBV11-2
d_call: TRBD2
clone_size: -
cdr3_aa: CASSLEGGSRETQYF
cdr3_nt: TGTGCCAGCAGCTTAGAGGGCGGGAGTCGGGAGACCCAGTACTTC

j_call: TRBJ2-2
v_call: TRBV6-1
d_call: -
clone_size: -
cdr3_aa: CASRKQGTRNTGELFF
cdr3_nt: TGTGCCAGCAGGAAACAGGGGACTCGGAACACCGGGGAGCTGTTTTTT

j_call: TRBJ1-1
v_call: TRBV20-1
d_call: TRBD1
clone_size: many
cdr3_aa: CSAREWGTAFEAFF
cdr3_nt: TGCAGTGCTAGAGAATGGGGGACAGCCTTCGAAGCTTTCTTT

j_call: TRBJ2-5
v_call: TRBV7-2
d_call: TRBD2
clone_size: few
cdr3_aa: CASTARRGGGQETQYF
cdr3_nt: TGTGCCAGCACTGCTAGACGCGGCGGGGGGCAAGAGACCCAGTACTTC

j_call: TRBJ1-1
v_call: TRBV20-1
d_call: -
clone_size: -
cdr3_aa: CSADPGQHTEAFF
cdr3_nt: TGCAGTGCAGATCCGGGACAACACACTGAAGCTTTCTTT

j_call: TRBJ2-1
v_call: TRBV11-2
d_call: -
clone_size: few
cdr3_aa: CASSSRQLGTYNEQFF
cdr3_nt: TGTGCCAGCAGCTCCAGACAGCTTGGCACCTACAATGAGCAGTTCTTC

j_call: TRBJ2-2
v_call: TRBV2
d_call: TRBD2
clone_size: many
cdr3_aa: CASSVSGGGGPPGELFF
cdr3_nt: TGTGCCAGCAGTGTCTCGGGCGGCGGGGGGCCCCCCGGGGAGCTGTTTTTT

j_call: TRBJ2-1
v_call: TRBV11-2
d_call: -
clone_size: few
cdr3_aa: CASSPRRYNEQFF
cdr3_nt: TGTGCCAGCAGCCCGAGGCGCTACAATGAGCAGTTCTTC

j_call: TRBJ2-1
v_call: TRBV5-6
d_call: TRBD2
clone_size: -
cdr3_aa: CASSSGTRRDNEQFF
cdr3_nt: TGTGCCAGCAGCAGCGGGACTAGGAGGGATAATGAGCAGTTCTTC

j_call: TRBJ2-6
v_call: TRBV6-1
d_call: -
clone_size: -
cdr3_aa: CACGQELVPNVLTF
cdr3_nt: TGTGCCTGCGGACAAGAGTTGGTACCCAACGTCCTGACTTTC

j_call: TRBJ1-6
v_call: TRBV7-9
d_call: TRBD1
clone_size: -
cdr3_aa: CATSTGTANSPLHF
cdr3_nt: TGTGCCACCTCAACCGGGACAGCTAATTCACCCCTCCACTTT

j_call: TRBJ2-7
v_call: TRBV10-1
d_call: TRBD1
clone_size: many
cdr3_aa: CASSAGTGGTYEQYF
cdr3_nt: TGCGCCAGCAGTGCCGGGACAGGGGGTACCTACGAGCAGTACTTC

j_call: TRBJ2-1
v_call: TRBV6-2/TRBV6-3
d_call: -
clone_size: -
cdr3_aa: CASRWTADNEQFF
cdr3_nt: TGTGCCAGCAGATGGACGGCAGACAATGAGCAGTTCTTC

j_call: TRBJ2-1
v_call: TRBV10-3
d_call: -
clone_size: many
cdr3_aa: CAISGVSYNEQFF
cdr3_nt: TGTGCCATCAGTGGGGTGTCCTACAATGAGCAGTTCTTC

j_call: TRBJ2-1
v_call: TRBV3-1
d_call: -
clone_size: -
cdr3_aa: CASSQEVVPGAGEQFF
cdr3_nt: TGTGCCAGCAGCCAAGAAGTAGTACCGGGGGCTGGTGAGCAGTTCTTC

j_call: TRBJ2-5
v_call: TRBV28
d_call: -
clone_size: -
cdr3_aa: CASSLLRGNQETQYF
cdr3_nt: TGTGCCAGCAGTTTGCTGCGGGGAAACCAAGAGACCCAGTACTTC

j_call: TRBJ1-1
v_call: TRBV2
d_call: TRBD1
clone_size: few
cdr3_aa: CASNIQGAGTEAFF
cdr3_nt: TGTGCCAGCAACATACAGGGGGCTGGCACTGAAGCTTTCTTT

j_call: TRBJ2-5
v_call: TRBV6-4
d_call: TRBD2
clone_size: -
cdr3_aa: CASSDSASGQETQYF
cdr3_nt: TGTGCCAGCAGTGACTCGGCTAGCGGCCAAGAGACCCAGTACTTC

j_call: TRBJ2-3
v_call: TRBV5-5
d_call: -
clone_size: many
cdr3_aa: CASSLRVLEADTQYF
cdr3_nt: TGTGCCAGCAGCTTGCGGGTATTGGAGGCAGATACGCAGTATTTT

j_call: TRBJ2-7
v_call: TRBV19
d_call: TRBD1
clone_size: -
cdr3_aa: CASSTPTRTRGQAYEQYF
cdr3_nt: TGTGCCAGTAGTACCCCCACCCGGACAAGGGGGCAGGCCTACGAGCAGTACTTC

j_call: TRBJ2-1
v_call: TRBV10-3
d_call: -
clone_size: -
cdr3_aa: CAISASGRNEQFF
cdr3_nt: TGTGCCATCAGTGCTTCGGGAAGAAATGAGCAGTTCTTC

j_call: TRBJ1-4
v_call: TRBV28
d_call: -
clone_size: few
cdr3_aa: CASSLFEEKLFF
cdr3_nt: TGTGCCAGCAGTCTGTTCGAGGAAAAACTGTTTTTT

j_call: TRBJ2-3
v_call: TRBV6-1
d_call: -
clone_size: few
cdr3_aa: CASSRSSTDTQYF
cdr3_nt: TGTGCCAGCAGTCGGTCTAGCACAGATACGCAGTATTTT

j_call: TRBJ2-1
v_call: TRBV5-1
d_call: TRBD2
clone_size: many
cdr3_aa: CASSSGAILYNEQFF
cdr3_nt: TGCGCCAGCAGCAGCGGGGCGATTCTCTACAATGAGCAGTTCTTC

j_call: TRBJ2-4
v_call: TRBV20-1
d_call: -
clone_size: many
cdr3_aa: CSARKNTEWDIQYF
cdr3_nt: TGCAGTGCTAGAAAGAACACTGAGTGGGACATTCAGTACTTC

j_call: TRBJ1-1
v_call: TRBV6-1
d_call: -
clone_size: many
cdr3_aa: CASSPPGLGGNTEAFF
cdr3_nt: TGTGCCAGCAGTCCCCCTGGACTAGGGGGGAACACTGAAGCTTTCTTT

j_call: TRBJ1-1
v_call: TRBV11-2
d_call: -
clone_size: many
cdr3_aa: CASSRTQNTEAFF
cdr3_nt: TGTGCCAGCAGCCGTACCCAGAACACTGAAGCTTTCTTT

j_call: TRBJ2-3
v_call: TRBV20-1
d_call: TRBD1
clone_size: -
cdr3_aa: CSAGTGRGTDTQYF
cdr3_nt: TGCAGTGCCGGGACAGGTCGTGGGACAGATACGCAGTATTTT

j_call: TRBJ2-2
v_call: TRBV11-2
d_call: TRBD1
clone_size: few
cdr3_aa: CASSLRQGAETGELFF
cdr3_nt: TGTGCCAGCAGCTTAAGGCAGGGGGCCGAGACCGGGGAGCTGTTTTTT

j_call: TRBJ2-4
v_call: TRBV6-2/TRBV6-3
d_call: -
clone_size: many
cdr3_aa: CASSQTTVAKNIQYF
cdr3_nt: TGTGCCAGCAGCCAAACGACTGTGGCCAAAAACATTCAGTACTTC

j_call: TRBJ2-1
v_call: TRBV14
d_call: -
clone_size: few
cdr3_aa: CASSQDILVNEQFF
cdr3_nt: TGTGCCAGCAGCCAAGATATTCTAGTAAATGAGCAGTTCTTC

j_call: TRBJ2-7
v_call: TRBV18
d_call: -
clone_size: few
cdr3_aa: CASSPGSGFASYEQYF
cdr3_nt: TGTGCCAGCTCACCAGGATCTGGATTCGCGAGCTACGAGCAGTACTTC